This TCR beta chain derives from a study of blood T cell repertoires in COVID-19. Looking at the study overall: The United States, Italy and Spain supplied acute and convalescent COVID-19 samples.

Under the authors' procedure: Estimation of nucleated cell counts relied on the amplification of reference gene primers. Data came from immunoSEQ multiplex PCR; TCRdb stores just in-frame clones and leaves some out. Clone size and the V and J calls come from that table; the DNA yielded D and trimming. The sample has some 120,000 clones, 85% seen once. Deletions cut 3 bases from V and 0 bases from J, with 16 bases between. Germline V gene lookup returns CDR1 SGHNT and CDR2 YYREEE (reference sequence). The CDR3 spans 16 residues. Sequencing input: peripheral blood. The chain employs TRBV5-4 and TRBJ2-7; D might be TRBD1 (5 bases). The origin of this receptor is a man at least 80 years old with active or convalescent COVID-19. In nucleotides, the CDR3 is TGTGCCAGCAGCTCCGATCGTCGGACAATCTCCTACGAGCAGTACTTC. Translated: CASSSDRRTISYEQYF.